The T cell receptor beta chain described here comes from a study of OX40 agonist ivuxolimab in advanced cancers. Study overall: Every 2 weeks, patients received ivuxolimab intravenously, dosed at 0.01 to 10 mg/kg. Every patient in dose escalation had hepatocellular carcinoma, melanoma, renal cell or head and neck cancer.

With 7 bases clipped from V and 6 bases from J, the junction kept 10 bases outside the gene matches. The germline CDR1 and CDR2 sequences are KGHSH and LQKENI. The CDR3 length is 15 residues. Sequencing used immunoSEQ multiplex PCR; TCRdb keeps in-frame clones, though not all of them. The sample has roughly 77,000 clones, roughly 92% seen once. The source material was CD4+ or CD8+ T cells sorted from blood, sampled in a trial of the OX40 agonist ivuxolimab. The clonotype was recovered from an adult with an advanced solid tumor such as melanoma, head and neck, liver or kidney cancer. This rearrangement joins TRBV18 to TRBJ1-2, with TRBD1 matching over 11 bases. The CDR3 DNA is TGTGCCAGCTATACCGCGGACAGGGGGCATGATGGCTACACCTTC. It specifies CASYTADRGHDGYTF.